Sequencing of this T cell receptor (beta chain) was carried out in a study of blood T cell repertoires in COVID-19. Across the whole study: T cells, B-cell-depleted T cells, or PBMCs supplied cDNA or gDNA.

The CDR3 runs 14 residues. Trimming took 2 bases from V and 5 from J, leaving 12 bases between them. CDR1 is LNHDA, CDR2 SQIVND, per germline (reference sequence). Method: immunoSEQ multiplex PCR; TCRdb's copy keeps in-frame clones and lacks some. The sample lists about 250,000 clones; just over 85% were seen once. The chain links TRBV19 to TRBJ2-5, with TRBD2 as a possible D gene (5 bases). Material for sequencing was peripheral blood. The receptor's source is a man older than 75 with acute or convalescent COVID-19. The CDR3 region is CASSITGRGETQYF. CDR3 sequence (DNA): TGTGCCAGTAGTATAACTGGGCGCGGGGAGACCCAGTACTTC.